The 31 T cell receptor beta chains reported below all come from one sample, sequenced in a study of neoadjuvant nivolumab and ipilimumab in lung cancer. The assay was immunoSEQ multiplex PCR, and TCRdb's table has in-frame clones only and misses some. Of 9,500 to 10,000 clones detected, more than 70% appear once; the ten largest clones hold around 7.2%. Here the sequenced sample was tumor tissue, taken after neoadjuvant nivolumab, alone or with ipilimumab, at or shortly before surgery. These receptors all stem from an adult with non-small cell lung cancer. Some clones in this sample may be carry-over from other donors' samples.

The chain recombines TRBV6-5 with TRBJ2-1; no clear D gene. Trimming cost V 3 bases and J 6 bases, with 9 bases left between them. CDR3 size: 13 residues. Germline values: CDR1 MNHEY, CDR2 SVGAGI. As DNA, the CDR3 is TGTGCCAGCAGTTATTCAGCGCGCAATGAGCAGTTCTTC. Protein sequence: CASSYSARNEQFF.

The V gene is TRBV27, the J gene TRBJ2-5; TRBD1 or TRBD2 may be the D gene (6 bases each). Germline CDR1 and CDR2: MNHEY and SMNVEV (reference sequence). The length of the CDR3 is 14 residues. V lost 3 bases to trimming and J lost 7 bases, with 15 bases between them. CDR3 sequence reads: CASSLRGAPGTQYF. The CDR3 coding sequence is TGTGCCAGCAGTTTGAGGGGGGCCCCGGGGACCCAGTACTTC.

This clone turned up a few times. The rearrangement joins TRBV4-3 to TRBJ1-1; D gene unclear. This CDR3 region has 18 residues. Trimming took 1 base from V and 1 from J, leaving 19 bases between them. CDR1 is LGHNA and CDR2 is YSLEER in the germline V gene. CDR3 sequence reads: CASSQVSFWGGRNTEAFF. The CDR3 DNA reads as TGCGCCAGCAGCCAAGTTAGCTTTTGGGGAGGGAGGAACACTGAAGCTTTCTTT.

The table lists this clone with a count of one. The rearrangement uses TRBV7-8 and TRBJ2-1; TRBD2 matches 7 bases. The length of the CDR3 is 15 residues. CDR1 is SGHVS and CDR2 is FQNEAQ in the germline V gene. V was clipped by 0 bases and J by 3 bases; unmatched bases: 2. The CDR3 spells CASSLAGGYYNEQFF. DNA of the CDR3: TGTGCCAGCAGCTTAGCGGGAGGGTACTACAATGAGCAGTTCTTC.

A few counts support this clone. The chain employs TRBV6-1 and TRBJ2-7; TRBD2 is a possible D gene (6 bases). V shed 6 bases and J shed 4 bases, with 10 bases lying between them. This CDR3 contains 12 residues. From germline, CDR1 is MNHNS and CDR2 SASEGT. The CDR3 nucleotides are TGTGCCAGCAGGCTAGCGACTTACGAGCAGTACTTC. This translates into CASRLATYEQYF.

V and J are TRBV7-2 and TRBJ1-2; perhaps TRBD1 as D (6 bases). Germline CDR1 SGHTA, CDR2 FQGNSA. CDR3 size: 14 residues. V was cut by 5 bases and J by 1 base, with 11 bases left in between. The CDR3 DNA reads TGTGCCAGCAGCACCCGGACAGATAACTATGGCTACACCTTC. Protein product: CASSTRTDNYGYTF.

The rearrangement uses TRBV9 and TRBJ1-2, with TRBD1 as a possible D gene (5 bases). This CDR3 region has 16 residues. V was pared by 4 bases and J by 4 bases, with 20 bases between. Germline lookup yields CDR1 SGDLS and CDR2 YYNGEE. The DNA of the CDR3 is TGTGCCAGCAGCTACCAGTCCGGGGGGAGGAGCTATGGCTACACCTTC. Translation: CASSYQSGGRSYGYTF.

The gene calls are TRBV4-1 and TRBJ1-5; D might be TRBD1 (6 bases). Germline V CDR1 and CDR2: MGHRA, YSYEKL. The CDR3 contains 16 residues. V lost 1 base and J lost 4, with 14 bases in between. For the CDR3, the DNA is TGCGCCAGCAGCCAAGGCCTCCGGGACATAAATCAGCCCCAGCATTTT. Its translation: CASSQGLRDINQPQHF.

J is TRBJ1-5 and V is TRBV30, with D uncertain. Germline lookup yields CDR1 GTSNPN and CDR2 SVGIG (reference sequence). This CDR3 is built from 13 residues. The V gene lost 2 bases and the J gene lost 6 bases, with 11 bases spanning the gap. The CDR3 DNA follows: TGTGCCTGGAGTCAAGACGTCTCTCAGCCCCAGCATTTT. Protein product: CAWSQDVSQPQHF.

The chain joins TRBV19 to TRBJ1-2; unclear D gene. The CDR3 length is 13 residues. Germline assignment: CDR1 LNHDA and CDR2 SQIVND (reference sequence). V lost 5 bases and J lost 2, with 9 bases in between. The CDR3: CASSERSNYGYTF. Here the CDR3 DNA reads TGTGCCAGTAGTGAACGGTCGAACTATGGCTACACCTTC.

This clone was picked up one time. The genes are TRBV7-6 and TRBJ1-6, with D possibly TRBD1 on 6 matching bases. V lost 1 base and J lost 7, with 11 bases in between. Germline CDR1 reads SGHVS; CDR2 reads FNYEAQ. This CDR3 region has 15 residues. The CDR3 region has the DNA TGTGCCAGCAGCTTAGAGGACAGCCGAAATTCACCCCTCCACTTT. Residues: CASSLEDSRNSPLHF.

This sequence joins TRBV5-1 and TRBJ2-7, with D perhaps matching TRBD1 or TRBD2 (5 bases each). Trimming shortened V by 5 bases and J by 2 bases, and 11 bases separated the two germline ends. There are 13 residues in the CDR3. Germline-derived CDR1 and CDR2 are SGHRS and YFSETQ. The DNA for the CDR3 is TGCGCCAGCAGGACCGGGACCGCCTACGAGCAGTACTTC. Protein: CASRTGTAYEQYF.

The V call is TRBV5-1, the J call TRBJ2-1, with D perhaps matching TRBD1 (5 bases). V was cut by 4 bases and J by 0 bases, with 14 bases left in between. CDR1 is SGHRS and CDR2 is YFSETQ in the germline V gene. The CDR3 is 16 residues long. The CDR3 loop reads CASSLETASSYNEQFF. CDR3 sequence (DNA): TGCGCCAGCAGCCTAGAGACAGCGAGCTCCTACAATGAGCAGTTCTTC.

In this sample, this clone turned up a few times. The V and J genes are TRBV2 and TRBJ2-1; 8 bases align to TRBD2. Per the germline V gene, CDR1 is SNHLY and CDR2 is FYNNEI. The V segment lost 4 bases and the J segment 10 bases; nucleotides outside the gene matches: 15. The CDR3 runs to 16 residues. The CDR3 sequence is CASSGSPAGGVREQFF. For the CDR3, the DNA is TGTGCCAGCAGTGGATCTCCCGCGGGAGGCGTTAGGGAGCAGTTCTTC.

The rearrangement uses TRBV29-1 and TRBJ2-5; the D gene could be TRBD1 or TRBD2 (5 bases each). Trimming cost V 0 bases and J 4 bases, with 12 bases left between them. Germline CDR1 is SQVTM and CDR2 is ANQGSEA. CDR3 length equals 14 residues. The CDR3 DNA reads TGCAGCGTTGAAGATGGTGGGGGTCGAGAGACCCAGTACTTC. Its protein product is CSVEDGGGRETQYF. Looking up the rest from reference TRBV29-1 and TRBJ2-5 gives the full variable domain: SAVISQKPSRDICQRGTSLTIQCQVDSQVTMMFWYRQQPGQSLTLIATANQGSEATYESGFVIDKFPISRPNLTFSTLTVSNMSPEDSSIYLCSVEDGGGRETQYFGPGTRLLVL.

This rearrangement joins TRBV18 to TRBJ1-1; possibly TRBD1 for D (6 bases). V lost 6 bases to trimming and J lost 3 bases, with 11 bases between them. This CDR3 is built from 13 residues. Germline values: CDR1 KGHSH, CDR2 LQKENI. This chain's CDR3 is CASSGALDTEAFF. CDR3 nucleotides: TGTGCCAGCTCGGGGGCATTGGACACTGAAGCTTTCTTT.

This clone was picked up a small number of times. V gene TRBV11-3 combines with J gene TRBJ2-7; D is possibly TRBD1 (6 bases). Trimming took off 5 bases at V and 3 bases at J, with 11 bases between the two ends. This CDR3 is 13 amino acids long. In germline, CDR1 is SGHNT, CDR2 YENEEA. CDR3: CASSPGQFYEQYF. In DNA, the CDR3 is TGTGCCAGCAGCCCTGGACAGTTCTACGAGCAGTACTTC.

The chain joins TRBV18 to TRBJ2-7, with TRBD2 identical over 8 bases. Germline-derived CDR1 and CDR2 are KGHSH and LQKENI. The CDR3 has 15 amino acids. Trimming removed 0 bases from V and 2 bases from J; junction bases left unmatched: 3. The CDR3 protein is CASSPPAGVPYEQYF. CDR3 sequence (DNA): TGTGCCAGCTCACCACCAGCGGGAGTTCCCTACGAGCAGTACTTC.

The chain is built from TRBV4-2 and TRBJ1-2, with D possibly being TRBD1 (5 bases). The germline CDR1 and CDR2 sequences are LGHNA and YNFKEQ. This CDR3 is 15 amino acids long. V was pared by 1 base and J by 3 bases, with 12 bases between. In DNA, the CDR3 is TGTGCCAGCAGCCAAGGAGGCAGGGACGACTATGGCTACACCTTC. Its translation: CASSQGGRDDYGYTF.

This clone was counted a few times. The chain links TRBV7-2 to TRBJ2-7; D possibly corresponds to TRBD2 (6 bases). Between the trimmed V and J ends, which lost 5 bases and 6 bases, there was a span of 20 bases. There are 15 residues in the CDR3. CDR1 is SGHTA, CDR2 FQGNSA, per germline. The CDR3 here is CASSRLVGEGREQYF. The CDR3 nucleotides are TGTGCCAGCAGCCGACTAGTGGGAGAAGGGCGCGAGCAGTACTTC. The full variable domain, in which reference TRBV7-2 and TRBJ2-7 provide the parts outside the CDR3, is GAGVSQSPSNKVTEKGKDVELRCDPISGHTALYWYRQSLGQGLEFLIYFQGNSAPDKSGLPSDRFSAERTGGSVSTLTIQRTQQEDSAVYLCASSRLVGEGREQYFGPGTRLTVT.

The chain links TRBV10-3 to TRBJ2-7, with 7 bases fitting TRBD1. J gave up 6 bases and V 6 bases, and 8 bases lay outside the gene matches. This CDR3 spans 13 amino acids. Germline V CDR1 and CDR2: ENHRY, SYGVKD. The CDR3 here is CAIRPQQGSEQYF. DNA for the CDR3: TGTGCCATCAGACCCCAACAGGGGTCCGAGCAGTACTTC.

This chain uses TRBV25-1 with TRBJ2-7; 13 positions match TRBD2. J gave up 2 bases and V 0 bases, and 4 bases lay outside the gene matches. Per germline, CDR1 MGHDK and CDR2 SYGVNS. This CDR3 has 17 amino acids. The CDR3 coding sequence is TGTGCCAGCAGTGAATACGGACTAGCGGGGGAACCCTACGAGCAGTACTTC. Protein sequence: CASSEYGLAGEPYEQYF.

This sequence joins TRBV7-2 and TRBJ1-5, with no clear D. Trimming left V 0 bases short and J 3 bases short, with 12 bases between. This CDR3 has 16 residues. Germline V gene data show CDR1 as SGHTA and CDR2 as FQGNSA. The CDR3, as DNA: TGTGCCAGCAGCTTAGCAGGCGGGATGAACAATCAGCCCCAGCATTTT. It codes for CASSLAGGMNNQPQHF.

This chain uses TRBV4-1 with TRBJ1-5; a weak D match, TRBD1 (6 bases). Germline V lookup: CDR1 MGHRA, CDR2 YSYEKL. The CDR3 loop spans 16 amino acids. Trimming pared 4 bases from V and 0 bases from J, leaving 13 bases between. CDR3 loop: CASSPYRELSNQPQHF. The CDR3 nucleotides read TGCGCCAGCAGCCCGTACAGGGAGCTTAGCAATCAGCCCCAGCATTTT.

There are a few counts of this clone. The chain recombines TRBV6-5 with TRBJ1-5, with 7 nucleotides matching TRBD1. CDR1 is MNHEY and CDR2 is SVGAGI in the germline V gene. This CDR3 spans 13 amino acids. The V and J ends lost 6 bases and 3 bases, in that order; junction bases with no gene match: 2. CDR3 region: CASRGTDNQPQHF. The DNA of the CDR3 is TGTGCCAGCAGGGGGACAGACAATCAGCCCCAGCATTTT.

The genes are TRBV30 and TRBJ1-5, with no clear D. Germline values: CDR1 GTSNPN, CDR2 SVGIG (reference sequence). V dropped 0 bases and J dropped 5 bases, with 8 bases sitting between them. CDR3 length: 13 amino acids. The CDR3: CAWSVGGDQPQHF. CDR3 in DNA: TGTGCCTGGAGTGTGGGCGGAGATCAGCCCCAGCATTTT.

The chain uses TRBV6-4 and TRBJ1-6, with D maybe TRBD1 (5 bases). Germline lookup yields CDR1 MRHNA and CDR2 SNTAGT. Trimming took 5 bases from V and 6 from J, leaving 14 bases between them. This CDR3 comprises 15 residues. CDR3 DNA: TGTGCCAGCAGTCTAGACAGTTCAGCTAATTCACCCCTCCACTTT. It is translated as CASSLDSSANSPLHF.

The rearrangement joins TRBV7-9 to TRBJ1-4; D unresolved. Germline CDR1 reads SEHNR; CDR2 reads FQNEAQ (reference sequence). This CDR3 contains 15 residues. Trimming cost V 5 bases and J 0 bases, with 10 bases left between them. The CDR3 sequence: CASSPRGPTNEKLFF. CDR3 bases: TGTGCCAGCAGCCCCCGAGGACCAACTAATGAAAAACTGTTTTTT.

This clone was observed a handful of times. The gene calls are TRBV5-4 and TRBJ2-7, with 8 bases matching TRBD1. After removal of 3 bases from V and 2 bases from J, the junction contained 10 bases not matched to a gene. Germline loops: CDR1 SGHNT, CDR2 YYREEE (reference sequence). This CDR3 region has 16 residues. CDR3 in DNA: TGTGCCAGCAGCTCAAATGGACAGGGAAGGACCTACGAGCAGTACTTC. Encoded protein: CASSSNGQGRTYEQYF. The complete variable domain, with remaining parts taken from reference TRBV5-4 and TRBJ2-7, reads ETGVTQSPTHLIKTRGQQVTLRCSSQSGHNTVSWYQQALGQGPQFIFQYYREEENGRGNFPPRFSGLQFPNYSSELNVNALELDDSALYLCASSSNGQGRTYEQYFGPGTRLTVT.

The chain is built from TRBV29-1 and TRBJ1-1; a possible D gene is TRBD1 (5 bases). CDR1 is SQVTM, CDR2 ANQGSEA, per germline. The V end lost 4 bases, the J end lost 1 base, and 10 bases lay between the germline ends. The CDR3 runs 13 residues. CDR3 residues: CSVAYRPNTEAFF. The CDR3 DNA reads as TGCAGCGTTGCTTACAGGCCGAACACTGAAGCTTTCTTT. Based on the CDR3 plus reference TRBV29-1 and TRBJ1-1, the full variable domain is SAVISQKPSRDICQRGTSLTIQCQVDSQVTMMFWYRQQPGQSLTLIATANQGSEATYESGFVIDKFPISRPNLTFSTLTVSNMSPEDSSIYLCSVAYRPNTEAFFGQGTRLTVV.

The chain has TRBV28 and TRBJ1-1; D is possibly TRBD1 (5 bases). The germline V gene has CDR1 MDHEN and CDR2 SYDVKM. The ends were cut back, 5 bases at V and 11 bases at J, with 15 bases in the middle. The CDR3 covers 12 residues. The CDR3 DNA follows: TGTGCCAGCAGTAAATGGGGGATTGGCGCTTTCTTT. Translation: CASSKWGIGAFF.